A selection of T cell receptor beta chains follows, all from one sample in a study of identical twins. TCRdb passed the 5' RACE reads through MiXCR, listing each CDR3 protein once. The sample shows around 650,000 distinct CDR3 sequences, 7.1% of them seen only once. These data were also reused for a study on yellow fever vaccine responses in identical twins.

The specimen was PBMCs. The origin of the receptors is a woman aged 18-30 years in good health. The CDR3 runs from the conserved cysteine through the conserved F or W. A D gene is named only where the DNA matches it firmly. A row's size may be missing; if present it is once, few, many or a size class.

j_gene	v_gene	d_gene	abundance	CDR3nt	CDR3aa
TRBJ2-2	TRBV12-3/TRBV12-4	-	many	TGTGCCAGCAGTCCCGGGACCCTCACCGGGGAGCTGTTTTTT	CASSPGTLTGELFF
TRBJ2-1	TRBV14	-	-	TGTGCCAGCAGCCAAGCCGCTGACAGCGTCTACAATGAGCAGTTCTTC	CASSQAADSVYNEQFF
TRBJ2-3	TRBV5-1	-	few	TGCGCCAGCAGTATGGTGGTGCCCCACACAGATACGCAGTATTTT	CASSMVVPHTDTQYF
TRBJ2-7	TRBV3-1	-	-	TGTGCCAGCAGCGGAGGGTGGGGCTACGAGCAGTACTTC	CASSGGWGYEQYF
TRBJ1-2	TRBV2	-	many	TGTGCCAGCATGGCAGGGAACTATGGCTACACCTTC	CASMAGNYGYTF
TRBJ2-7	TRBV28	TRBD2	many	TGTGCCAGCAGTTTCAGACTAGCGGGCAACTACGAGCAGTACTTC	CASSFRLAGNYEQYF
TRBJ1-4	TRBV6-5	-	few	TGTGCCAGCAGAGTTACTCGGGTAGTCGCGCACAGGGAGAATGAAAAACTGTTTTTT	CASRVTRVVAHRENEKLFF
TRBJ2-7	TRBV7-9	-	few	TGTGCCAGCAGCTTCGACACTTCCTACGAGCAGTACTTC	CASSFDTSYEQYF
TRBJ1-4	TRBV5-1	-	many	TGCGCCAGCAGCCCGGACGGGAGAAATGAAAAACTGTTTTTT	CASSPDGRNEKLFF
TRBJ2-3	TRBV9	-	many	TGTGCCAGCAGCGCCGAAGTGGGGGGGGCCACAGATACGCAGTATTTT	CASSAEVGGATDTQYF